The 24 T cell receptor delta chains below come from one sample, sequenced in a study of gamma-delta chains in newborns, infants, children. TCRdb reprocessed the reads using CATT. The top ten clones hold about a fifth of a sample with 14,000 to 15,000 delta-chain clones, roughly 7.3% of them seen once. Sample: blood. All receptors derive from a child who was a newborn, infant or young child, either healthy, febrile or measles-vaccinated (not recorded which).

To note about this clone: This clone may be a read error of a much larger clone one base away. Other DNA sequences within the sample encode an identical CDR3. CDR3 sequence: CACDTLGDTGPLIF. The CDR3 DNA follows: TGTGCCTGTGACACCCTGGGGGATACGGGACCTCTGATCTTT. The chain uses TRDV2 and TRDJ4; 12 bases fit TRDD3. Per the germline V gene, CDR1 is GEAIGNYY and CDR2 is EKD. The CDR3 contains 14 residues.

As to this clone: A read error is the likely source, as a far larger clone sits one nucleotide away. Other nucleotide sequences in the sample specify the same CDR3. The chain uses TRDV2 and TRDJ1, with 13 bases fitting TRDD3. This CDR3 contains 15 residues. CDR1 GEAIGNYY and CDR2 EKD come from the germline V gene. The CDR3 reads CACDYWGIRTDKLIF. In DNA form, the CDR3 reads TGTGCATGTGACTACTGGGGGATACGCACCGATAAACTCATCTTT.

The sample holds many counts of this clone. The V call is TRDV2, the J call TRDJ2; TRDD3 matches at 13 bases. The CDR3 length is 23 residues. The junction had 23 bases not matched to a gene; V was cut back by 5 bases and J by 0 bases. The germline V gene encodes CDR1 GEAIGNYY and CDR2 EKD. CDR3 nucleotide sequence: TGTGCCTGTGGGCCAAAACGCGCGTCTGATACTGGGGGATACGGTGCTTTGACAGCACAACTCTTCTTT. Amino acid sequence: CACGPKRASDTGGYGALTAQLFF.

This clone was observed a handful of times. The CDR3 coding sequence is TGTGCCTGTGACGTACTGGGGATAGTAGGCACCGATAAACTCATCTTT. Its protein product is CACDVLGIVGTDKLIF. The chain uses TRDV2 and TRDJ1; the match to TRDD3 covers 7 bases. Germline-derived CDR1 and CDR2 are GEAIGNYY and EKD. With V trimmed by 3 bases and J by 1 base, 10 bases remained unmatched. This CDR3 has 16 amino acids.

This clone was detected many times. The chain combines TRDV2 with TRDJ3; 7 nucleotides match TRDD3. CDR1 is GEAIGNYY, CDR2 EKD, per germline. V lost 0 bases, J lost 0 bases, and 7 bases stayed unmatched. The CDR3 consists of 19 residues. Written as DNA, the CDR3 is TGTGCCTGTGACACCTTGGGGGACCTAAGCTCCTGGGACACCCGACAGATGTTTTTC. It encodes CACDTLGDLSSWDTRQMFF.

This clone was counted between two and nine times. A much larger clone differs by one base, so this may be a read error. The chain carries TRDV2 and TRDJ3, with 10 bases lining up with TRDD3. The CDR3 is made up of 17 amino acids. In germline, CDR1 is GEAIGNYY, CDR2 EKD. CDR3 sequence (DNA): TGTGCCTGGGACACCGTACTGGGGGATTGGGACACCCGACAGATGTTTTTC. Translated: CAWDTVLGDWDTRQMFF.

V and J are TRDV2 and TRDJ3, with 8 positions matching TRDD3. V gave up 3 bases and J gave up 0 bases; unmatched junction bases: 6. This CDR3 is built from 18 residues. The germline gives CDR1 GEAIGNYY, CDR2 EKD. In DNA, the CDR3 is TGTGCCTGTGACCATGTGGGGGATCACTCCTGGGACACCCGACAGATGTTTTTC. Amino acid sequence: CACDHVGDHSWDTRQMFF.

This clone was seen ten or more times. A much more abundant neighbour one base away suggests this may be a read error. The sample carries other DNA sequences with the same CDR3. The rearrangement uses TRDV2 and TRDJ2, with D possibly being TRDD3 (6 bases). The CDR3 is 14 residues long. Germline lookup yields CDR1 GEAIGNYY and CDR2 EKD. Trimming stripped 0 bases from V and 5 bases from J, with 9 bases between. CDR3 residues: CACDTVGDTAQLFF. The CDR3 coding sequence is TGTGCCTGTGACACCGTTGGGGATACAGCACAACTCTTCTTT.

In the case of this clone: The sample holds other DNA sequences that translate to the same CDR3. The chain carries TRDV2 and TRDJ3; 9 nucleotides match TRDD3. J was trimmed by 1 base and V by 2 bases; bases with no gene match: 8. Germline V lookup: CDR1 GEAIGNYY, CDR2 EKD. The CDR3 has 19 residues. Here the CDR3 DNA reads TGTGCCTGTGACATACTGGGGGACACGGGGTCCTGGGACACCCGACAGATGTTTTTC. Encoded protein: CACDILGDTGSWDTRQMFF.

This clone appeared a few times. For this DNA, TCRdb reports the protein of a much larger clone, which diverges at residue 9, most likely from a read error; the protein presented here is translated directly from the DNA. V gene TRDV2 combines with J gene TRDJ3; TRDD3 matches 9 bases. This CDR3 has 17 residues. CDR1 is GEAIGNYY, CDR2 EKD, per germline. The J segment lost 3 bases and the V segment lost 0 bases, leaving 2 bases of the junction unmatched. CDR3 residues: CACDTVGDIWDTRQMFF. Written as DNA, the CDR3 is TGTGCCTGTGACACCGTGGGGGATATCTGGGACACCCGACAGATGTTTTTC.

This clone appeared a few times. TCRdb's entry gives the protein of a much larger clone, which mismatches this DNA's translation at residue 4, likely from a read error; the protein reported here is translated from the DNA. The chain combines TRDV2 with TRDJ3; 8 bases line up with TRDD3. The CDR3 spans 18 residues. The germline CDR1 and CDR2 sequences are GEAIGNYY and EKD. The CDR3 DNA sequence: TGTGCCTGTTACACCGGCTGGGGGAGCTCCTGGGACACCCGACAGATGTTTTTC. Its protein is CACYTGWGSSWDTRQMFF.

In this sample, this clone turned up a few times. Translating this DNA gives a protein that differs at residue 5 from the TCRdb one, which belongs to a much larger clone; a read error is likely, and the protein shown is this translation. J is TRDJ3 and V is TRDV2, with 10 bases aligning to TRDD3. The CDR3 has 18 residues. Trimming removed 2 bases from V and 1 base from J; junction bases left unmatched: 4. The germline V gene encodes CDR1 GEAIGNYY and CDR2 EKD. Here the CDR3 reads CACDIGGYASWDTRQMFF. As DNA, the CDR3 is TGTGCCTGTGACATCGGGGGATACGCGTCCTGGGACACCCGACAGATGTTTTTC.

Relative to its sample, this clone is medium-sized. A far larger clone is one base from this, pointing to a likely read error. Other DNA sequences within the sample encode an identical CDR3. V gene TRDV2 combines with J gene TRDJ2, with TRDD3 identical over 8 bases. With 3 bases clipped from V and 3 bases from J, the junction kept 2 bases outside the gene matches. CDR1 and CDR2 (germline): GEAIGNYY, EKD. The CDR3 contains 14 residues. The CDR3 DNA is TGTGCCTGTGACGCCTGGGGGATGACAGCACAACTCTTCTTT. As protein: CACDAWGMTAQLFF.

The sample holds a few counts of this clone. The same CDR3 arises from other DNA sequences in this sample as well. V gene TRDV1 combines with J gene TRDJ2, with 12 nucleotides matching TRDD3. CDR3 length equals 22 residues. Trimming took 4 bases from V and 0 from J; bases not matched to a gene: 18. Per the germline V gene, CDR1 is TSWWSYY and CDR2 is QGS. DNA for the CDR3: TGTGCTCTTGGGGTTCCTACGTTCCGTACTGGGGGATACCCTGCTTTGACAGCACAACTCTTCTTT. It specifies CALGVPTFRTGGYPALTAQLFF.

This clone was counted a few times. The gene calls are TRDV2 and TRDJ1; 12 nucleotides align to TRDD3. Germline CDR1 is GEAIGNYY and CDR2 is EKD. The CDR3 sequence is 19 residues long. J lost 3 bases, V lost 3 bases, and 16 bases had no gene match. The CDR3, as DNA: TGTGCCTGTGACGCGTTACTGGGGGATACACGCGCGACATCCGATAAACTCATCTTT. This encodes CACDALLGDTRATSDKLIF.

This clone was detected a few times. The V and J genes are TRDV2 and TRDJ3; 12 bases map to TRDD3. Losses at the gene ends were 0 bases for V and 0 bases for J; bases not matched to a gene: 8. The CDR3 is made up of 21 amino acids. Germline-derived CDR1 and CDR2 are GEAIGNYY and EKD. The CDR3, as DNA: TGTGCCTGTGACACCGTACTGGGGGATACACCCCGCTCCTGGGACACCCGACAGATGTTTTTC. It encodes CACDTVLGDTPRSWDTRQMFF.

Notes on this clone: This clone may be a read error of a much larger clone one base away. Other DNA sequences in the same sample also yield this CDR3. V and J are TRDV2 and TRDJ3; 7 positions match TRDD3. Germline V gene lookup returns CDR1 GEAIGNYY and CDR2 EKD. After removal of 0 bases from V and 0 bases from J, the junction contained 10 bases not matched to a gene. The CDR3 runs to 20 residues. CDR3 in amino acids: CACDTVDTGVYSWDTRQMFF. CDR3 sequence (DNA): TGTGCCTGTGACACCGTGGATACTGGGGTATACTCCTGGGACACCCGACAGATGTTTTTC.

With respect to this clone: Mismatch with germline at one junction end may stem from a read error. This chain joins TRDV2 and TRDJ3; possible D gene TRDD3, 5 bases. This CDR3 comprises 15 residues. Germline V gives CDR1 GEAIGNYY, CDR2 EKD. As DNA, the CDR3 is TGTGCCTGTGACACCGTGGGCTGGGACATCCGACAGATGTTTTTC. Translating it yields CACDTVGWDIRQMFF.

This clone appeared a few times. A much larger clone differs by one base, so this may be a read error. The same CDR3 can be traced to other DNA sequences in this sample. The V call is TRDV2, the J call TRDJ3; 8 bases line up with TRDD3. Looked up from germline, CDR1 is GEAIGNYY and CDR2 is EKD. The CDR3 totals 18 residues. The trim removed 0 bases at V and 0 bases at J, leaving 3 bases unmatched. CDR3 sequence reads: CACDTGGYDSWDTRQMFF. The CDR3 region has the DNA TGTGCCTGTGACACCGGGGGATATGACTCCTGGGACACCCGACAGATGTTTTTC.

This clone occurred a few times. The translation of this DNA and the TCRdb protein of a much larger clone differ at residue 8, probably owing to a read error; the protein shown here is translated from the DNA. Other DNA sequences in the sample encode the same CDR3. The genes are TRDV2 and TRDJ3; 10 bases match TRDD3. The CDR3 extends over 17 amino acids. CDR1 GEAIGNYY and CDR2 EKD come from the germline V gene. CDR3 nucleotide sequence: TGTGCCTGTGACTACTGGGGGATCTCCTGGGACACCCGCCAGATGTTTTTC. This gives the protein CACDYWGISWDTRQMFF.

This clone was counted between two and nine times. At one boundary the junction diverges from the germline segment, which might be a read error. The CDR3 DNA is TGTGCCCGTGATTACCTGGGAGGCTCCTGGGACACCCGACAGATGTTTTTC. Translating it yields CARDYLGGSWDTRQMFF. This chain joins TRDV2 and TRDJ3; TRDD3 might be the D (5 bases). The CDR3 is made up of 17 amino acids. Germline V gives CDR1 GEAIGNYY, CDR2 EKD.

Points on this clone: Other DNA sequences of this sample code for an identical CDR3. The chain combines TRDV2 with TRDJ3, with D maybe TRDD3 (6 bases). The length of the CDR3 is 18 residues. The germline gives CDR1 GEAIGNYY, CDR2 EKD. V was clipped by 0 bases and J by 1 base, with 12 bases between them. DNA for the CDR3: TGTGCCTGTGACACCGTTGGGGGCCCTTCCTGGGACACCCGACAGATGTTTTTC. Protein: CACDTVGGPSWDTRQMFF.

This clone was seen only a few times. A far larger clone lies a single base away; this is likely a read error. Other DNA sequences in this sample translate to the same CDR3. The chain links TRDV2 to TRDJ3; 11 bases agree with TRDD3. This CDR3 spans 19 amino acids. The germline CDR1 and CDR2 sequences are GEAIGNYY and EKD. The CDR3 is CACDKVLGDSSWDTRQMFF. CDR3 nucleotide sequence: TGTGCCTGTGACAAAGTACTGGGGGATAGCTCCTGGGACACCCGGCAGATGTTTTTC.

This clone came up a few times. A read error may produce the germline difference seen at one junction end. This chain links TRDV2 with TRDJ3; 13 nucleotides align to TRDD3. Germline-derived CDR1 and CDR2 are GEAIGNYY and EKD. The CDR3 length is 19 residues. The CDR3 region is CAFDPVLGDTPWDTRQMFF. CDR3 coding DNA: TGTGCCTTTGACCCGGTACTGGGGGATACGCCTTGGGACACCCGACAGATGTTTTTC.